This T cell receptor (beta chain) emerged from a study of T cells in Graves' hyperthyroidism and ophthalmopathy. Based on clinical symptoms, serum thyroxine and TRAb, thyroid ultrasound and orbital computed tomography, diagnoses were reached. RNA transcripts yielded amplified TCR beta CDR3 regions. TCR CDR3 regions were first amplified by RT-PCR with HTBI primers. TCRdb fed the multiplex PCR reads into MiXCR, producing one record per CDR3 protein. This table has some 270,000 distinct CDR3 sequences, around 15% appearing once. The specimen sequenced was blood. The TCR originated in a woman aged 40 to 49 with Graves' hyperthyroidism.

The CDR3 sequence: CASSLEGGGELFF. The CDR3 DNA is TGTGCCAGCAGCCTTGAAGGGGGCGGGGAGCTGTTTTTT. The J gene is TRBJ2-2, the V gene TRBV9; D is perhaps TRBD1 (6 bases). This CDR3 is 13 amino acids long. The germline V and J ends were trimmed by 4 bases and 7 bases, with 11 bases remaining between them. The germline V gene encodes CDR1 SGDLS and CDR2 YYNGEE. Using reference TRBV9 and TRBJ2-2 for the parts outside the CDR3, the full variable domain is DSGVTQTPKHLITATGQRVTLRCSPRSGDLSVYWYQQSLDQGLQFLIQYYNGEERAKGNILERFSAQQFPDLHSELNLSSLELGDSALYFCASSLEGGGELFFGEGSRLTVL.